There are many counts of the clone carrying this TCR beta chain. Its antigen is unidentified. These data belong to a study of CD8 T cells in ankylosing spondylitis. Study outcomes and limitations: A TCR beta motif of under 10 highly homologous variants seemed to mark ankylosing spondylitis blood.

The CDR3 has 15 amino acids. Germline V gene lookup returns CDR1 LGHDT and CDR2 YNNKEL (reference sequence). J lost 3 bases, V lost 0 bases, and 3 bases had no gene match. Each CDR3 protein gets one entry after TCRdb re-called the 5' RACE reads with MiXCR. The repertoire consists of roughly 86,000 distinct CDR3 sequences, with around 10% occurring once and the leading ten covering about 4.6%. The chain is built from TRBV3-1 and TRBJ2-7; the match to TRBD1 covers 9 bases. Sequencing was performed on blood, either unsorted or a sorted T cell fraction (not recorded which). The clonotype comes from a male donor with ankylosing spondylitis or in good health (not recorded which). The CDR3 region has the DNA TGTGCCAGCAGCCAAGATTTGGGACAGGGCTACGAGCAGTACTTC. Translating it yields CASSQDLGQGYEQYF.